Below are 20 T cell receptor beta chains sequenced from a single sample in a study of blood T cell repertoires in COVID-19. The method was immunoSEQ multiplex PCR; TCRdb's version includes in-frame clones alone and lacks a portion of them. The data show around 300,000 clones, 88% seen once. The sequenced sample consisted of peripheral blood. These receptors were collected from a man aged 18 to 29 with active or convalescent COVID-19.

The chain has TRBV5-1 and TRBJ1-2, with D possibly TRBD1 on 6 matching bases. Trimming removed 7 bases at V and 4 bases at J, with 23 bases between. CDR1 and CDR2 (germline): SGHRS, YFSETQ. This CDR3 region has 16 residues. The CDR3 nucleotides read TGCGCCAGCTACGGCATGACGAGGCCAGGGGCCTATGGCTACACCTTC. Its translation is CASYGMTRPGAYGYTF.

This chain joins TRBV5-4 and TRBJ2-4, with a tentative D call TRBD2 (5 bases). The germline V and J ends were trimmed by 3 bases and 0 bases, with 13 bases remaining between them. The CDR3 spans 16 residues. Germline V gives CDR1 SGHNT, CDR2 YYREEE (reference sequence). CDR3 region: CASSSRTGLAKNIQYF. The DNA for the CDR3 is TGTGCCAGCAGCTCCCGGACTGGACTAGCCAAAAACATTCAGTACTTC.

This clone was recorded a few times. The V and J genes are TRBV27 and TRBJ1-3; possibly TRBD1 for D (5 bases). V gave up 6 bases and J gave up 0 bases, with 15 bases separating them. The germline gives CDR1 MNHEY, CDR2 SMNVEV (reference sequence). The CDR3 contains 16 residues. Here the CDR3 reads CASSPWRGSSGNTIYF. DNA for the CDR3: TGTGCCAGCAGCCCTTGGCGGGGGAGCTCTGGAAACACCATATATTTT.

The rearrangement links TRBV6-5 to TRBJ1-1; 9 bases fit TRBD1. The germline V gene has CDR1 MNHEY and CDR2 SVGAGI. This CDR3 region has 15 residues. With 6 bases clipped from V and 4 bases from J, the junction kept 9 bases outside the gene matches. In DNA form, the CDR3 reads TGTGCCAGCAGAGATACCCTGACAGGGGGCACTGAAGCTTTCTTT. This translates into CASRDTLTGGTEAFF.

CDR3: CASSSTSGNTGELFF. CDR3 bases: TGTGCCAGTAGCTCAACTAGCGGCAACACCGGGGAGCTGTTTTTT. This chain links TRBV19 with TRBJ2-2; 8 bases agree with TRBD2. Looked up from germline, CDR1 is LNHDA and CDR2 is SQIVND (reference sequence). Trimming cost V 6 bases and J 2 bases; bases outside gene matches: 5. This CDR3 has 15 amino acids.

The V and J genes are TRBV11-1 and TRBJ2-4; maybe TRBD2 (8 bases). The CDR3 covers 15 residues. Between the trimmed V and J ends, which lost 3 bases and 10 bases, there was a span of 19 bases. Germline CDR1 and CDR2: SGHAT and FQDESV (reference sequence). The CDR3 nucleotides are TGTGCCAGCAGCTTTGGTAGGGGGCCGGGAGGGATTCAGTACTTC. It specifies CASSFGRGPGGIQYF.

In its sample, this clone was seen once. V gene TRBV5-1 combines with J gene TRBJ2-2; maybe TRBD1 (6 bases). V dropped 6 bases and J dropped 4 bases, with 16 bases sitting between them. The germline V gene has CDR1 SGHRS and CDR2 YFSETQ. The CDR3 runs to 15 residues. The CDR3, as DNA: TGCGCCAGCAACTCCAGGGGTGGGGCCACCGGGGAGCTGTTTTTT. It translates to CASNSRGGATGELFF. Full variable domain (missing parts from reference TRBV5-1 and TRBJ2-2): KAGVTQTPRYLIKTRGQQVTLSCSPISGHRSVSWYQQTPGQGLQFLFEYFSETQRNKGNFPGRFSGRQFSNSRSEMNVSTLELGDSALYLCASNSRGGATGELFFGEGSRLTVL.

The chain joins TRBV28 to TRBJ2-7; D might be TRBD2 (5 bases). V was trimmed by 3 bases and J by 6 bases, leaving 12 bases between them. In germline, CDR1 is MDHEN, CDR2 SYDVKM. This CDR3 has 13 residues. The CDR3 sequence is CASSFLRDGEQYF. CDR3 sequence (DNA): TGTGCCAGCAGTTTTCTCCGGGATGGCGAGCAGTACTTC.

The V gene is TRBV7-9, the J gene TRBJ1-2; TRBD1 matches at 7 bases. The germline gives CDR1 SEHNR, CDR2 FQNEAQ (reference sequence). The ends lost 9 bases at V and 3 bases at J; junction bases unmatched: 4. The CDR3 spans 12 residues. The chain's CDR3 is CASTGTDYGYTF. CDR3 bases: TGTGCCAGTACCGGGACAGACTATGGCTACACCTTC.

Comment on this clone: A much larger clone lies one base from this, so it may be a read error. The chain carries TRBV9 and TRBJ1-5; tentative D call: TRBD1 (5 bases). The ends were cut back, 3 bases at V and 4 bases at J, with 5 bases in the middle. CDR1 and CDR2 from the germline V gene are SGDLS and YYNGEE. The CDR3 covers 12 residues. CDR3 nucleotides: TGTGCCAGCAGCGAGGGGAATCAGCCCCAGCATTTT. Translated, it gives CASSEGNQPQHF.

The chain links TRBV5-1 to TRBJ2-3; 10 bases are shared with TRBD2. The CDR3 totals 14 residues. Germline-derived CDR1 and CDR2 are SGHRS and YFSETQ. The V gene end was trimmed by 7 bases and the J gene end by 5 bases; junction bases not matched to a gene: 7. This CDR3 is CASRSGGARDTQYF. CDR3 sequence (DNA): TGCGCCAGCCGAAGCGGGGGGGCCCGAGATACGCAGTATTTT.

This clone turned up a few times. CDR3 sequence: CASSFGRASRTEAFF. DNA of the CDR3: TGTGCCAGCAGTTTTGGTCGCGCCTCCAGGACTGAAGCTTTCTTT. The rearrangement links TRBV6-5 to TRBJ1-1; D is undetermined. The CDR3 contains 15 residues. Looked up from germline, CDR1 is MNHEY and CDR2 is SVGAGI. V was cut by 4 bases and J by 5 bases, with 17 bases left in between.

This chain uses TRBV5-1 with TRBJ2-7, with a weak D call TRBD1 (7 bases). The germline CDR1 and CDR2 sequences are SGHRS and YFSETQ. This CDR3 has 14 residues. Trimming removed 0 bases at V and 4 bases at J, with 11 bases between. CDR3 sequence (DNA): TGCGCCAGCAGCTTGGTGGAGGGGGCATACGAGCAGTACTTC. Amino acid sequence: CASSLVEGAYEQYF.

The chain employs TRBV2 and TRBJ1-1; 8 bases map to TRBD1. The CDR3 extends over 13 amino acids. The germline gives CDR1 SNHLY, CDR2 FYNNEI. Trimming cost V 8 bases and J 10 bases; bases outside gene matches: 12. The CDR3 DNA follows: TGTGCCAGCGAATACGGACAGGGTTCGGGAGCTTTCTTT. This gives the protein CASEYGQGSGAFF.

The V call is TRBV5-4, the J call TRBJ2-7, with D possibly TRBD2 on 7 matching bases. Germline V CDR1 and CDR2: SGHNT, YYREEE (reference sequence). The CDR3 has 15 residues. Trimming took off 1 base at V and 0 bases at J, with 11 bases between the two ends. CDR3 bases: TGTGCCAGCAGCTTGAGGGGGGGCCGCTCCTACGAGCAGTACTTC. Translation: CASSLRGGRSYEQYF.

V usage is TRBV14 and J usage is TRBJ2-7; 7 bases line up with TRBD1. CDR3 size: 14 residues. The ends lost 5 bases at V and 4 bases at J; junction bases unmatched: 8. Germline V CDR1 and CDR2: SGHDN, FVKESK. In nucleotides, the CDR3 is TGTGCCAGCAGCTTCGGGACAGCACTTTACGAGCAGTACTTC. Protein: CASSFGTALYEQYF. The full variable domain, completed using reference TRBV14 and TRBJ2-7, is EAGVTQFPSHSVIEKGQTVTLRCDPISGHDNLYWYRRVMGKEIKFLLHFVKESKQDESGMPNNRFLAERTGGTYSTLKVQPAELEDSGVYFCASSFGTALYEQYFGPGTRLTVT.

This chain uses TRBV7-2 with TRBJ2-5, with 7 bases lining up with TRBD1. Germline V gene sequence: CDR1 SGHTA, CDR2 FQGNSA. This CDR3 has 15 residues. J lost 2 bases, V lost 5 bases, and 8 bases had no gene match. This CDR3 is CASSGLGTEQETQYF. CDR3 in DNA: TGTGCCAGCAGCGGGCTAGGGACAGAGCAAGAGACCCAGTACTTC.

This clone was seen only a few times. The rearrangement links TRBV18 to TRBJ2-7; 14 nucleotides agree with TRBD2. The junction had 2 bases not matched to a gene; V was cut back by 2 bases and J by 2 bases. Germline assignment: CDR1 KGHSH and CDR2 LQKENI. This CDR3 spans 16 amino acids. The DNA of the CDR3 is TGTGCCAGCTCACCAGGGACTAGCGGGGGCACCTACGAGCAGTACTTC. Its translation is CASSPGTSGGTYEQYF.

The CDR3 DNA is TGCGCCAGCAGCGGGCCCTTCCAAGAGACCCAGTACTTC. This encodes CASSGPFQETQYF. The chain combines TRBV4-1 with TRBJ2-5, with D hard to call. This CDR3 is 13 amino acids long. The V end was cut by 5 bases, the J end by 1 base, with 8 bases between. The germline CDR1 and CDR2 sequences are MGHRA and YSYEKL.

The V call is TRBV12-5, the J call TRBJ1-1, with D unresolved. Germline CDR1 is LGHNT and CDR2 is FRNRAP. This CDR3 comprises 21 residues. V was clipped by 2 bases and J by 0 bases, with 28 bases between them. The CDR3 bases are TGTGCTAGTGGTTTGCTTCCCCCGTATATAGTTGTTTTCGGGGTGAACACTGAAGCTTTCTTT. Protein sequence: CASGLLPPYIVVFGVNTEAFF.